This passage covers 4 T cell receptor beta chains from one sample sequenced in a study of shared clonotypes between healthy human individuals. Sequenced by immunoSEQ multiplex PCR; TCRdb stores in-frame clones only, minus some. The sample contains 550,000 to 650,000 clones, around 96% of which appear only once. Selected positively for CCR7 and CD45RO-negative, naive CD8 cells excluded terminally differentiated effector memory CD45RA+ cells. The sample comprised naive CD8+ T cells sorted from blood. The receptor set was obtained from a woman aged 30 to 39 in good health.

J is TRBJ2-5 and V is TRBV7-2; TRBD2 aligns across 12 bases. The J call may be wrong; the DNA end is better matched by TRBJ2-7. The CDR3 is 15 residues long. Germline CDR1 and CDR2: SGHTA and FQGNSA. CDR3 nucleotide sequence: TGTGCCAGCAGCTACGGACTAGCGGGAACCTACGAGCAGTACTTC. Amino acids: CASSYGLAGTYEQYF.

As to this clone: The identical CDR3 is also encoded by other nucleotide sequences in the sample. The chain combines TRBV2 with TRBJ1-5; 10 bases align to TRBD1. From germline, CDR1 is SNHLY and CDR2 FYNNEI. The V and J ends lost 4 bases and 4 bases, in that order; junction bases with no gene match: 4. The CDR3 covers 15 residues. The CDR3 reads CASSGQGAGNQPQHF. The CDR3 DNA follows: TGTGCCAGCAGTGGACAGGGGGCAGGGAATCAGCCCCAGCATTTT.

The DNA for the CDR3 is TGTGCCAGCAGTTACTCCGGCAGGGAGGTTATCTGCTCTGAAGCTTTCTTT. Its translation is CASSYSGREVICSEAFF. The rearrangement joins TRBV6-7 to TRBJ1-1; possibly TRBD1 for D (5 bases). TRBV6-7 is an ORF; its function is uncertain. This CDR3 is built from 17 residues. Trimming removed 0 bases at V and 6 bases at J, with 20 bases between.

This chain uses TRBV7-9 with TRBJ1-1; D not resolved. This CDR3 is 12 amino acids long. Per germline, CDR1 SEHNR and CDR2 FQNEAQ (reference sequence). V was pared by 1 base and J by 8 bases, with 8 bases between. CDR3 in DNA: TGTGCCAGCAGCTTAGGACCGCGGGAAGCTTTCTTT. As protein: CASSLGPREAFF.